Below are 16 T cell receptor beta chains sequenced from a single sample in a study of T cell clonality in common variable immunodeficiency (dated by TCRdb to the mid-2010s). What the research found in general, with its limitations: Fewer deletions and N-nucleotide insertions were reportedly observed in CVID TCRbeta sequences, and highly modified clones with 13 or more V deletions were reportedly absent from CVID TCRbeta sequences.

Their antigens are not known. Library creation used the immunoSEQ multiplex PCR assay. TCRdb retrieved this table from immuneACCESS and kept in-frame rearrangements only. Not all clones are present; in checked studies, unresolved V genes account for under half, and no reason is known for the remainder. Across this sample, 30,000 to 40,000 clones were tabulated and none appeared just once. The top ten hold around 6.7% of the sample. Sequencing was done on a sample of peripheral blood mononuclear cells. All receptors come from a human donor with common variable immunodeficiency.

The table lists this clone with a few counts. The read halts 3 residues ahead of the CDR3 end, with the missing end drawn from the germline J gene. V gene TRBV19 combines with J gene TRBJ2-7; 9 nucleotides line up with TRBD1. CDR1 is LNHDA and CDR2 is SQIVND in the germline V gene (reference sequence). The V segment lost 9 bases and the J segment 2 bases; nucleotides outside the gene matches: 5. The CDR3 has 13 residues. The CDR3 sequence is CASRRTGAYEQYF. The CDR3 bases that were read are TGTGCCAGCAGACGGACAGGGGCCTACGAG.

This clone was counted only a few times. The sequenced fragment ends 3 residues before the CDR3 boundary, so the rest is inferred from the germline J gene. J is TRBJ2-1 and V is TRBV7-2; the D is unclear. Germline loops: CDR1 SGHTA, CDR2 FQGNSA. The CDR3 is made up of 14 amino acids. Trimming left V 5 bases short and J 9 bases short, with 17 bases between. The sequenced CDR3 bases are TGTGCCAGCAGCCCGCAGACATCCAGCACTGAG. Translated: CASSPQTSSTE. The whole CDR3 region reads CASSPQTSSTEQFF.

This clone was seen repeatedly, ten times or more. The CDR3 end is not reached by the read, which stops 3 residues before it; the germline J gene fills it in. The chain combines TRBV5-4 with TRBJ2-2; 7 bases line up with TRBD2. V gave up 4 bases and J gave up 6 bases; unmatched junction bases: 6. The CDR3 consists of 14 residues. Germline V CDR1 and CDR2: SGHNT, YYREEE (reference sequence). Incomplete CDR3 DNA: TGTGCCAGCAGCGCCGGACTAGAAGCCGGGGAG. Encoded protein: CASSAGLEAGE. The CDR3, in full, reads CASSAGLEAGELFF.

This clone was picked up many times. The read is 3 residues too short to cover the CDR3 end, so that end is filled in from the germline J gene. The rearrangement uses TRBV2 and TRBJ2-7; D is perhaps TRBD1 (6 bases). Germline V lookup: CDR1 SNHLY, CDR2 FYNNEI. This CDR3 region has 15 residues. Deletions cut 5 bases from V and 0 bases from J, with 14 bases between. CDR3 DNA, as far as it was read: TGTGCCAGCAGTTCCCGGACAGAGAGCTCCTACGAG. Translated, it gives CASSSRTESSYE. The whole CDR3 protein reads CASSSRTESSYEQYF.

With respect to this clone: From the germline J gene comes the end of the CDR3, since the read stops 3 residues before it. The rearrangement joins TRBV7-6 to TRBJ1-4, with D possibly TRBD1 on 6 matching bases. V lost 2 bases and J lost 6, with 16 bases in between. The CDR3 contains 16 residues. Germline CDR1 SGHVS, CDR2 FNYEAQ. CDR3 sequence reads: CASSLLVKAGDEKLFF. The part of the CDR3 DNA that was read is TGTGCCAGCAGCTTATTAGTTAAGGCAGGGGATGAAAAA.

This clone was seen at least ten times. The observed sequence ends 3 residues before the CDR3 terminus, with the missing tail filled in from the germline J gene. The chain carries TRBV12-3 or TRBV12-4 and TRBJ2-1, with 8 bases identical to TRBD1. J lost 9 bases, V lost 3 bases, and 1 base had no gene match. The CDR3 has 12 amino acids. CDR3 sequence: CASSFTGGEQFF. The CDR3 bases that were read are TGTGCCAGCAGTTTTACAGGGGGTGAG.

In its sample, this clone was seen many times. This chain's CDR3 is CASSLGPGDGYTF. The CDR3 DNA, read in part, is TGTGCCAGCAGCTTAGGGCCAGGAGATGGC. This chain joins TRBV7-2 and TRBJ1-2; D unclear. Read sequence stops 3 residues before the CDR3 end, and the germline J gene provides the missing end. There are 13 residues in the CDR3. Germline V gives CDR1 SGHTA, CDR2 FQGNSA. The germline V and J ends were trimmed by 1 base and 6 bases, with 9 bases remaining between them.

This clone came up a few times. The observed sequence ends 3 residues before the CDR3 terminus, with the missing tail filled in from the germline J gene. The chain is built from TRBV19 and TRBJ2-1; D is possibly TRBD2 (6 bases). The CDR3 runs 15 residues. Trimming removed 6 bases at V and 4 bases at J, with 16 bases between. Germline CDR1 is LNHDA and CDR2 is SQIVND (reference sequence). CDR3 sequence: CASRPSIGGYNEQFF. The part of the CDR3 DNA that was read is TGTGCCAGTAGGCCGTCTATCGGGGGTTACAATGAG.

Many counts were recorded for this clone. The read terminates 3 residues ahead of where the CDR3 ends, so the germline J gene completes it. The chain employs TRBV7-9 and TRBJ2-3, with 7 bases that match TRBD2. The CDR3 sequence is 15 residues long. Germline V CDR1 and CDR2: SEHNR, FQNEAQ (reference sequence). The trim removed 7 bases at V and 3 bases at J, leaving 10 bases unmatched. The CDR3 protein is CASTREAGNTDTQYF. CDR3 DNA (partial): TGTGCCAGCACCAGAGAAGCGGGAAATACAGATACG. Variable domain in full (rest from reference TRBV7-9 and TRBJ2-3): DTGVSQNPRHKITKRGQNVTFRCDPISEHNRLYWYRQTLGQGPEFLTYFQNEAQLEKSRLLSDRFSAERPKGSFSTLEIQRTEQGDSAMYLCASTREAGNTDTQYFGPGTRLTVL.

This clone was recorded at least ten times. CDR3 region: CASSFPGLAGYEQYF. The sequenced CDR3 bases are TGTGCCAGCAGCTTCCCGGGACTAGCGGGATACGAG. This chain uses TRBV5-4 with TRBJ2-7, with TRBD2 matching over 13 bases. The sequenced fragment ends 3 residues before the CDR3 boundary, so the rest is inferred from the germline J gene. CDR1 and CDR2 from the germline V gene are SGHNT and YYREEE (reference sequence). The CDR3 has 15 residues. The trim removed 2 bases at V and 4 bases at J, leaving 3 bases unmatched. Supplemented by reference TRBV5-4 and TRBJ2-7, the full variable domain reads ETGVTQSPTHLIKTRGQQVTLRCSSQSGHNTVSWYQQALGQGPQFIFQYYREEENGRGNFPPRFSGLQFPNYSSELNVNALELDDSALYLCASSFPGLAGYEQYFGPGTRLTVT.

This clone was seen more than once but under ten times. The CDR3 end lies 3 residues beyond the end of the read and is filled in from the germline J gene. V is TRBV18 and J is TRBJ2-3; 8 positions match TRBD2. CDR3 length equals 18 residues. Germline CDR1 and CDR2: KGHSH and LQKENI. Germline trimming cut 3 bases from V and 5 bases from J; bases unmatched to any gene: 16. CDR3 region: CASSPPKGSGSSGDTQYF. The sequenced CDR3 bases are TGTGCCAGCTCACCCCCCAAGGGGAGCGGGAGTTCCGGAGATACG. Full variable domain (missing parts from reference TRBV18 and TRBJ2-3): NAGVMQNPRHLVRRRGQEARLRCSPMKGHSHVYWYRQLPEEGLKFMVYLQKENIIDESGMPKERFSAEFPKEGPSILRIQQVVRGDSAAYFCASSPPKGSGSSGDTQYFGPGTRLTVL.

This clone was recorded at least ten times. The CDR3 end is not reached by the read, which stops 3 residues before it; the germline J gene fills it in. J is TRBJ2-4 and V is TRBV18, with 10 positions matching TRBD1. The CDR3 runs to 15 residues. The V gene end was trimmed by 6 bases and the J gene end by 6 bases; junction bases not matched to a gene: 8. CDR1 and CDR2 from the germline V gene are KGHSH and LQKENI. The part of the CDR3 DNA that was read is TGTGCCAGCTCGCCCGGGACAGGGGCTCTAAACATT. Protein sequence: CASSPGTGALNI. The whole CDR3 sequence reads CASSPGTGALNIQYF.

On this clone itself: The read ends 3 residues early relative to the CDR3; the germline J gene fills the gap. The J gene is TRBJ2-5, the V gene TRBV19; D may be TRBD1 (6 bases). V lost 8 bases and J lost 6, with 25 bases in between. Germline CDR1 and CDR2: LNHDA and SQIVND (reference sequence). The CDR3 extends over 16 amino acids. The part of the CDR3 DNA that was read is TGTGCCAGTCGTCAACAAACAGGGCAACGCAATAAGACC. It encodes CASRQQTGQRNKT. In full, the CDR3 is CASRQQTGQRNKTQYF.

By frequency in the sample, this clone is medium-sized. The CDR3 bases that were read are TGCAGTGCTAGTCCTCCGGGACACGGATCGGGC. Its protein is CSASPPGHGSG. The whole CDR3 sequence reads CSASPPGHGSGYTF. The chain uses TRBV20-1 and TRBJ1-2, with a possible D match to TRBD1 (6 bases). The read finishes 3 residues shy of the CDR3 end, and the germline J gene is used to complete it. The CDR3 length is 14 residues. Germline V lookup: CDR1 DFQATT, CDR2 SNEGSKA (reference sequence).

At least ten counts were recorded for this clone. The read ends 3 residues early relative to the CDR3; the germline J gene fills the gap. V is TRBV7-3 and J is TRBJ2-6, with 7 bases matching TRBD2. Losses at the gene ends were 5 bases for V and 3 bases for J; bases not matched to a gene: 13. The CDR3 has 18 residues. The germline gives CDR1 SGHTA, CDR2 FQGTGA. This chain's CDR3 is CASSPNWGGRGGANVLTF. The sequenced part of the CDR3 DNA is TGTGCCAGCAGCCCAAATTGGGGGGGACGAGGTGGGGCCAACGTC.

This clone ranks as medium-sized. The read ends 3 residues early relative to the CDR3; the germline J gene fills the gap. V usage is TRBV29-1 and J usage is TRBJ2-2; perhaps TRBD2 as D (6 bases). Trimming stripped 7 bases from V and 3 bases from J, with 12 bases between. The CDR3 is made up of 13 amino acids. Germline CDR1 is SQVTM and CDR2 is ANQGSEA. This chain's CDR3 is CSAGDGYTGELFF. Incomplete CDR3 DNA: TGCAGCGCGGGGGACGGGTACACCGGGGAG.